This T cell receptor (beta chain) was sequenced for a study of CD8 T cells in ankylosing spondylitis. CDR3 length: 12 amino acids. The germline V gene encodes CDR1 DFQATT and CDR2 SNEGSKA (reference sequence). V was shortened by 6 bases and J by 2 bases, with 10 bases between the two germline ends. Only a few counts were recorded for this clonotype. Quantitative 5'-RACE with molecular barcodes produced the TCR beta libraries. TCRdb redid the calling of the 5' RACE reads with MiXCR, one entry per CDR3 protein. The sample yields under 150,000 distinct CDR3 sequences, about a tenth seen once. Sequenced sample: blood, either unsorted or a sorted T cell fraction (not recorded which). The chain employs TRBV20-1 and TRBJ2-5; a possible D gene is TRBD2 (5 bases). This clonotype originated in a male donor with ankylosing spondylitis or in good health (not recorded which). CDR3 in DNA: TGCAGTGCCCGAGAGGGTCAAGAGACCCAGTACTTC. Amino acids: CSAREGQETQYF.